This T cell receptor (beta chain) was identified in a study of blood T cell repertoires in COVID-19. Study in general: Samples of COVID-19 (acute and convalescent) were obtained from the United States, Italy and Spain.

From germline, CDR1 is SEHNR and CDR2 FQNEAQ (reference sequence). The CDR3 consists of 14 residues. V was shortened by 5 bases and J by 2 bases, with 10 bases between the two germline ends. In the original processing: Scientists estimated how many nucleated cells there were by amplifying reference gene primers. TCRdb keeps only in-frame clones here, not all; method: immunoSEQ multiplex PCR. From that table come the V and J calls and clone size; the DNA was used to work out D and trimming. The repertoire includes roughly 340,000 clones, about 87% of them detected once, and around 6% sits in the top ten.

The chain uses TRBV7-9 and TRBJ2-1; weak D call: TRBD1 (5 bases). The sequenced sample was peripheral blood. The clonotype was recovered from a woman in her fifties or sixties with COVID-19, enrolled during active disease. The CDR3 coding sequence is TGTGCCAGCAGCCCTGACAGTGCCTACAATGAGCAGTTCTTC. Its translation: CASSPDSAYNEQFF. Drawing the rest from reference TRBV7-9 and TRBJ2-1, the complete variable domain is DTGVSQNPRHKITKRGQNVTFRCDPISEHNRLYWYRQTLGQGPEFLTYFQNEAQLEKSRLLSDRFSAERPKGSFSTLEIQRTEQGDSAMYLCASSPDSAYNEQFFGPGTRLTVL.